This entry describes one T cell receptor beta chain. The sample is drawn from a study of blood T cell repertoires in COVID-19. The CDR3 has 15 residues. V lost 3 bases to trimming and J lost 1 base, with 11 bases between them. Germline V gives CDR1 WNHNN, CDR2 SYGVQD (reference sequence). Ages ranged from about 18 to 89 years, with residence in some 25 US areas. Allocation to cohorts depended on clinical history reported by the participants. Each recovered donor of Cohort 3 presented with two negative PCRs, clearance, or symptom resolution. In the source study's methods: Reference gene primer amplification gave nucleated cell count estimates. Sequencing was performed with immunoSEQ multiplex PCR; in TCRdb, only in-frame clones are kept and a portion is missing. The V and J calls and the clone size are those of that table, but D and trimming were determined from the DNA. The table shows 250,000 to 350,000 clones, with 80% to 90% occurring only once.

The chain has TRBV10-1 and TRBJ2-3; D remains unclear. The sequence derives from a woman aged 18-30 years who had recovered from COVID-19. Material for sequencing was PBMCs or T cells enriched from blood (not recorded which). Here the CDR3 DNA reads TGCGCCAGCAGTGACCGGGTTCGGGGCACAGATACGCAGTATTTT. Amino acid sequence: CASSDRVRGTDTQYF.